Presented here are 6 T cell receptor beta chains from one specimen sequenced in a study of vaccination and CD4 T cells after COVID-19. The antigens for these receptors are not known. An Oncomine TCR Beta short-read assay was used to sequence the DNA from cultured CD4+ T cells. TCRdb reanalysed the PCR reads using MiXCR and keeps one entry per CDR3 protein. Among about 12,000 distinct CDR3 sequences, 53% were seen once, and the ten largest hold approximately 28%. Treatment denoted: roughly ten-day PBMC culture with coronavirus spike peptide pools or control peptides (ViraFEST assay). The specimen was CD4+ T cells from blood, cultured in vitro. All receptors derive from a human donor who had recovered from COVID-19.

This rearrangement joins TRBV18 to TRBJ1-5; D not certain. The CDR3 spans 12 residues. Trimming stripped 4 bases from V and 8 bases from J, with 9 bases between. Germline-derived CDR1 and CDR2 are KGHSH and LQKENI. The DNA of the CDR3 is TGTGCCAGCTCACGGCCTCTTGAGCCCCAGCATTTT. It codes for CASSRPLEPQHF.

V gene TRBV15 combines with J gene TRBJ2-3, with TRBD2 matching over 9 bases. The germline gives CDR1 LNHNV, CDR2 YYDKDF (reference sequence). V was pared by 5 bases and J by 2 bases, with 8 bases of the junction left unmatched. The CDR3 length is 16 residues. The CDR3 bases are TGTGCCACCAGCGGAGCGGGACTAGCATACACAGATACGCAGTATTTT. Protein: CATSGAGLAYTDTQYF.

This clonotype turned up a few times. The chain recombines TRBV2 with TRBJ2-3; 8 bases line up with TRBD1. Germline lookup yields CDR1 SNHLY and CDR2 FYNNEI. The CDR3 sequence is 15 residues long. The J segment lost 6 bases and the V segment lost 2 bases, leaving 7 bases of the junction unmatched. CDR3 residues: CASSEFQGATDTQYF. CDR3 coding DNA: TGTGCCAGCAGTGAATTTCAGGGGGCAACGGATACGCAGTATTTT.

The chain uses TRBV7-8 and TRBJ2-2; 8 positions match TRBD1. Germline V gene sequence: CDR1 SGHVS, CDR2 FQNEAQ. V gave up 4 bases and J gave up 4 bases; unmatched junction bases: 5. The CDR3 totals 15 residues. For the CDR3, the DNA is TGTGCCAGCAGCTCAAGGACAGGGATCACCGGGGAGCTGTTTTTT. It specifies CASSSRTGITGELFF.

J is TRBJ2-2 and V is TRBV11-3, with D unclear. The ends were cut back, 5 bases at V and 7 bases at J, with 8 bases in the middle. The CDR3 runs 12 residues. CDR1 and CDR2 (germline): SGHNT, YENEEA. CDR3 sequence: CASSPFGGELFF. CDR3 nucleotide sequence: TGTGCCAGCAGCCCGTTTGGCGGGGAGCTGTTTTTT.

This CDR3 reads CSARGDRVGQPQHF. CDR3 coding DNA: TGCAGTGCTAGGGGAGACAGGGTTGGTCAGCCCCAGCATTTT. The chain carries TRBV20-1 and TRBJ1-5; 7 bases align to TRBD1. Trimming removed 3 bases from V and 6 bases from J; junction bases left unmatched: 8. This CDR3 region has 14 residues. Looked up from germline, CDR1 is DFQATT and CDR2 is SNEGSKA (reference sequence).